The entry below gives a single T cell receptor (beta chain) sequence along with its context. What it recognizes is unknown. V lost 1 base, J lost 3 bases, and 10 bases lay in between. The CDR3 covers 15 residues. Per the germline V gene, CDR1 is SGHTA and CDR2 is FQGNSA. These data are taken from a study of T cell responses to AZD1222 COVID-19 vaccine. Study-level results: Once two AZD1222 doses were given, Spike-specific TCR breadth and depth went up. All repertoire sampling was performed exclusively after the peak T cell response.

The table came from immunoSEQ multiplex PCR; TCRdb's copy has only in-frame clones and leaves some out. Of about 150,000 clones in the sample, approximately 94% were seen once. Sequenced material: peripheral blood, taken on day 0 of AZD1222 vaccination. This receptor was obtained from an adult in good health. The chain uses TRBV7-2 and TRBJ1-5; no clear D. The CDR3 DNA sequence: TGTGCCAGCAGCTTAGGAGTACGGGACAATCAGCCCCAGCATTTT. This translates into CASSLGVRDNQPQHF. The full variable domain, its missing parts supplied by reference TRBV7-2 and TRBJ1-5, is GAGVSQSPSNKVTEKGKDVELRCDPISGHTALYWYRQSLGQGLEFLIYFQGNSAPDKSGLPSDRFSAERTGGSVSTLTIQRTQQEDSAVYLCASSLGVRDNQPQHFGDGTRLSIL.